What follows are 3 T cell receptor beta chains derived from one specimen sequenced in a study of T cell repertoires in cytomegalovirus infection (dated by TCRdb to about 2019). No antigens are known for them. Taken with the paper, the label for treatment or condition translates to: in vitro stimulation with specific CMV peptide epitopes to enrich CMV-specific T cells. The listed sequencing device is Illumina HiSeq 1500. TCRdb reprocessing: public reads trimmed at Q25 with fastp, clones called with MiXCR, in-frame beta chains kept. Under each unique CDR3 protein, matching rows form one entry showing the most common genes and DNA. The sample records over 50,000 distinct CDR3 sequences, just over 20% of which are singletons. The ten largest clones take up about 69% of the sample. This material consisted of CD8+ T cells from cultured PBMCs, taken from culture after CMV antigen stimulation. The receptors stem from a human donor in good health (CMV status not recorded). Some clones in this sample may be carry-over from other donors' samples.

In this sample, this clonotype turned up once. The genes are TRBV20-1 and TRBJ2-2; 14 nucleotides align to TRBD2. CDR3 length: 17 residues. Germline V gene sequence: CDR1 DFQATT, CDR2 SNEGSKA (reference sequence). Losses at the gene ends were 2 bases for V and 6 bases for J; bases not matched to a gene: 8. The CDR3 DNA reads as TGCAGTGCTAGATATGGACTAGCGGGGGGATTGGCCGGGGAGCTGTTTTTT. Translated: CSARYGLAGGLAGELFF.

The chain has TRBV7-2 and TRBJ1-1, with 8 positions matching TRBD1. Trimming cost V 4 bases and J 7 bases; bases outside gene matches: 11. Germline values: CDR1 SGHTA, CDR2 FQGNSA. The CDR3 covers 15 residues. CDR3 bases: TGTGCCAGCAGCTCCTGGACAGGGCGAATGAGTGAAGCTTTCTTT. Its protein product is CASSSWTGRMSEAFF.

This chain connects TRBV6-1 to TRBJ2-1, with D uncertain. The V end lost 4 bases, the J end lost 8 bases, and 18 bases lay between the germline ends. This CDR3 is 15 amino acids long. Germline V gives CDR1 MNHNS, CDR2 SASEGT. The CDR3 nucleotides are TGTGCCAGCAGTGCCCCGGCCTTTTCCCTCCATGAGCAGTTCTTC. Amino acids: CASSAPAFSLHEQFF.